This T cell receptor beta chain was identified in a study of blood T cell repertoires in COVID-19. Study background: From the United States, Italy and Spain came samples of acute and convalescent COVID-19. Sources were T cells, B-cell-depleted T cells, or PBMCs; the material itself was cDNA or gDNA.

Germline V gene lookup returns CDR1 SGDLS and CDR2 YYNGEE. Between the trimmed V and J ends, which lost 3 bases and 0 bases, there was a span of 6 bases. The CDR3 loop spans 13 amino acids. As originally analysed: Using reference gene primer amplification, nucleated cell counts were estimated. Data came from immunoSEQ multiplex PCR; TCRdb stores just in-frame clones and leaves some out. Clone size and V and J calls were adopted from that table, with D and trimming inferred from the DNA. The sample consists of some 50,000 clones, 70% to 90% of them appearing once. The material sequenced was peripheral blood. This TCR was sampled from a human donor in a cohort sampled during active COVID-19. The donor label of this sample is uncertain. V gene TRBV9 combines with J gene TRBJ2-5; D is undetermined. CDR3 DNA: TGTGCCAGCAGCGCTATGGACCAAGAGACCCAGTACTTC. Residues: CASSAMDQETQYF.